This T cell receptor beta chain was recorded in a study of blood T cell repertoires in COVID-19. Background on the study: The United States, Italy and Spain provided the acute and convalescent COVID-19 samples. In each case, the material was cDNA or gDNA derived from T cells, B-cell-depleted T cells, or PBMCs.

Trimming left V 5 bases short and J 8 bases short, with 21 bases between. Per the germline V gene, CDR1 is SGHAT and CDR2 is FQNNGV. The CDR3 has 16 residues. Method: immunoSEQ multiplex PCR; TCRdb's copy keeps in-frame clones and lacks some. The sample carries 85,000 to 130,000 clones, around 84% recorded once. The source of this sequence is a man aged 55-75 years with acute or convalescent COVID-19. Sequenced: peripheral blood. The chain links TRBV11-2 to TRBJ1-4; the D gene is possibly TRBD1 (5 bases). CDR3 in DNA: TGTGCCAGCAGCCCGGGCGTCGGGACCGGAGGGGAAAAACTGTTTTTT. It is translated as CASSPGVGTGGEKLFF.